A selection of T cell receptor beta chains follows, all from one sample in a study of early T cells in non-severe SARS-CoV-2 infection. MiXCR, applied by TCRdb to the 5' RACE reads, yields one record per CDR3 protein. The data contain under 85,000 distinct CDR3 sequences, roughly 11% of them singletons. The specimen was whole blood, collected at baseline. These receptor sequences come from an adult who was a healthcare worker with PCR-confirmed SARS-CoV-2 infection or an uninfected control (not recorded which). CDR3s include the opening cysteine and the closing phenylalanine or tryptophan. The D gene is left open where the match is weak. Clone size is shown for a subset of rows, as once, few, many or a class of expanded clone.

TRBJ2-2	TRBV6-2/TRBV6-3	.	many	TGTGCCAGCAGTTTTCGGACCCGACTCGTCTTGTCCGGGGAGCTGTTTTTT	CASSFRTRLVLSGELFF
TRBJ2-2	TRBV11-3	.	few	TGTGCCAGCAACCAGGGGCCCGGGGAGCTGTTTTTT	CASNQGPGELFF
TRBJ2-5	TRBV11-2	TRBD1	many	TGTGCCAGCAGCTCTCTACTGGACAGGGGCGCGGGAAGAGGTCAAGAGACCCAGTACTTC	CASSSLLDRGAGRGQETQYF
TRBJ2-7	TRBV6-2/TRBV6-3	.	.	TGTGCCAGCAGTATCCGGGACCGTGATTACGAGCAGTACTTC	CASSIRDRDYEQYF
TRBJ2-4	TRBV5-1	TRBD1	few	TGCGCCAGCAGCTTGGTAGGGCGACAGGGAAACATTCAGTACTTC	CASSLVGRQGNIQYF
TRBJ2-5	TRBV5-5	.	.	TGTGCCAGCAGCCCGGAAGGGGGGGACTTTGAGACCCAGTACTTC	CASSPEGGDFETQYF
TRBJ2-7	TRBV7-9	.	few	TGTGCCAGCAGCGGGGCCGTCTACGAGCAGTACTTC	CASSGAVYEQYF
TRBJ1-5	TRBV6-6	.	many	TGTGCCAGCAGTTCAGGGTCCCAGGGGCCCCAGCATTTT	CASSSGSQGPQHF
TRBJ2-3	TRBV7-2	TRBD1	many	TGTGCCAGCAGAAGGGGGCTAACCGCTAGCACAGATACGCAGTATTTT	CASRRGLTASTDTQYF
TRBJ2-5	TRBV11-3	.	many	TGTGCCAGCAGCTTAGACGGGGCCCAAGAGACCCAGTACTTC	CASSLDGAQETQYF
TRBJ2-6	TRBV24-1	.	few	TGTGCCACCAGTGACCCTCAAGCGGGGGCCAACGTCCTGACTTTC	CATSDPQAGANVLTF
TRBJ1-1	TRBV29-1	.	many	TGCAGCGTTCAACACTCCTTTGGGAACACTGAAGCTTTCTTT	CSVQHSFGNTEAFF
TRBJ2-3	TRBV5-5	.	.	TGTGCCAGCAGAAGAGATATCTGGCAGTATTTT	CASRRDIWQYF
TRBJ2-7	TRBV18	.	many	TGTGCCAGCTCACCACCGTCACTAGGCGCCTACGAGCAGTACTTC	CASSPPSLGAYEQYF
TRBJ1-3	TRBV9	.	many	TGTGCCAGCAGCGAAGGAGGAAACACCATATATTTT	CASSEGGNTIYF
TRBJ2-1	TRBV29-1	TRBD1	many	TGCAGCGTTGAACGCCGGGACAGGGGGCCCAAAGAGCAGTTCTTC	CSVERRDRGPKEQFF
TRBJ2-1	TRBV24-1	.	.	TGTGCCACCAGTGACCGCCGTTTTGGGCAGTTCTTC	CATSDRRFGQFF
TRBJ2-3	TRBV12-5	.	few	TGTGCTAGTGCCCTGGGACTGTCAGAGGGAGATACGCAGTATTTT	CASALGLSEGDTQYF
TRBJ2-3	TRBV5-1	TRBD2	.	TGCGCCAGCAGCTTACAACCGGGACTAGCTTCGTCTGCAGATACGCAGTATTTT	CASSLQPGLASSADTQYF
TRBJ2-1	TRBV7-2	TRBD2	many	TGTGCCAGCAGCGGAGATACTAGCGGGAGGAATGAGCAGTTCTTC	CASSGDTSGRNEQFF
TRBJ2-2	TRBV6-4	TRBD1	few	TGTGCCAGCAGTTTAGAGGGGGCCACCGGGGAGCTGTTTTTT	CASSLEGATGELFF
TRBJ2-6	TRBV10-3	TRBD1	few	TGTGCCATCAGTGAGTTGGGACAGATTAGCTCTGGGGCCAACGTCCTGACTTTC	CAISELGQISSGANVLTF
TRBJ1-6	TRBV12-3/TRBV12-4	.	few	TGTGCCAGCAGTCCGTCTTGGGACCTTAATTCACCCCTCCACTTT	CASSPSWDLNSPLHF
TRBJ2-3	TRBV20-1	TRBD1	.	TGCAGTGCTTTTCAGGGGGCCCCAAGGGTTTCGCAGTATTTT	CSAFQGAPRVSQYF
TRBJ2-5	TRBV24-1	.	.	TGTGCCACCAGTGAGGCAGGGGGGGAGACCCAGTACTTC	CATSEAGGETQYF
TRBJ2-2	TRBV11-2	.	.	TGTGCCAGCAGCTATACCGCGGAGGGTAGGCTGTTTTTT	CASSYTAEGRLFF
TRBJ2-1	TRBV29-1	.	.	TGCAGCGTTAAGGACACGGGATACAATGAGCAGTTCTTC	CSVKDTGYNEQFF
TRBJ2-1	TRBV3-1	TRBD2	many	TGTGCCAGCAGCCCGCTAGCGGGGGTGTGGGAGCAGTTCTTC	CASSPLAGVWEQFF
TRBJ1-1	TRBV11-3	.	.	TGTGCCAGCAGCTTAGCCCTCCCGGGCGCTGAAGCTTTCTTT	CASSLALPGAEAFF
TRBJ1-1	TRBV11-2	.	few	TGTGCCAGCAGCAATGGTCGGACCATGAACACTGAAGCTTTCTTT	CASSNGRTMNTEAFF
TRBJ2-1	TRBV24-1	.	few	TGTGCCACCAGTGATGAACTAGATGAGCAGTTCTTC	CATSDELDEQFF
TRBJ2-1	TRBV7-2	.	many	TGTGCCAGCAGCTTAGAGGGGGTTGGCTACAATGAGCAGTTCTTC	CASSLEGVGYNEQFF
TRBJ2-4	TRBV11-2	.	few	TGTGCCAGCAGCGCGAGAGAGGAGGGAACCCTAGCCAAAAACATTCAGTACTTC	CASSAREEGTLAKNIQYF
TRBJ1-2	TRBV19	.	many	TGTGCCAGTAGTATTAAATCGGGAGATACTTATGGCTACACCTTC	CASSIKSGDTYGYTF
TRBJ1-1	TRBV29-1	.	few	TGCAGCGTCCATCGAAATCCAGGGGAGAGCACTGAAGCTTTCTTT	CSVHRNPGESTEAFF